This T cell receptor beta chain was recorded in a study of somatic mutations in cytotoxic T cells in rheumatoid arthritis. The study's findings and limits: Rheumatoid arthritis patients were compared with age-matched healthy controls, and their CD8+ T-cell clonality did not differ significantly. Within the rheumatoid arthritis patients, CD8+ clonality went up as age increased (Spearman r ~ 0.47). The same was not true of the healthy controls. The slight TRBV07 underrepresentation in rheumatoid arthritis patients was not adjusted for multiple comparisons. Of under 85 patients, fewer than 10 had a largest CD8+ clone that exceeded 20% of CD8+ cells.

This clone was seen only a few times. As yet, its antigen is unknown. The CDR3 loop spans 13 amino acids. Germline V gives CDR1 SGHRS, CDR2 YFSETQ. The junction had 5 bases not matched to a gene; V was cut back by 4 bases and J by 6 bases. Profiled with immunoSEQ multiplex PCR; TCRdb holds only in-frame clones, not every one. Among several thousand clones, more than 50% were seen once, and the ten largest hold approximately 23%. This sequence originates from a woman aged 40 to 50 in good health. The V and J genes are TRBV5-1 and TRBJ2-7, with 9 bases matching TRBD1. Sequencing was done on a sample of CD8+ T cells sorted from blood. Written as DNA, the CDR3 is TGCGCCAGCAGCGGGGGGACAGGGAGCGAGCAGTACTTC. As protein: CASSGGTGSEQYF.